This record looks at one T cell receptor (beta chain) sequence and its context. No antigen is known for it. These data belong to a study of Ad26.COV2.S vaccination and SARS-CoV-2 variants. The table came from immunoSEQ multiplex PCR; TCRdb's copy has only in-frame clones and leaves some out. Of about 350,000 clones in the sample, about 87% were seen once. Unmatched junction bases numbered 11, after V lost 7 bases and J lost 7 bases. The germline V gene has CDR1 SGHVS and CDR2 FQNEAQ. The CDR3 is 15 residues long. Points from the study as a whole: In TCR breadth and depth analyses, total T cell responses may have been underestimated.

As for treatment: roughly 18 received Ad26.COV2.S at low or high dose, single or two shots; roughly five received placebo; per-sample allocation not given. Samples came from day 63 after the first vaccine or placebo injection. What was given as vaccine was an Ad26 vector encoding Wuhan-strain SARS-CoV-2 spike. The material was peripheral blood, obtained in a trial of Ad26.COV2.S vaccine versus placebo. The genes are TRBV7-8 and TRBJ2-5; TRBD2 aligns across 11 bases. The sequence was collected from a person aged 18-65 years who received the Ad26.COV2.S COVID-19 vaccine or a placebo. CDR3 DNA sequence: TGTGCCAGCAAGCCCGGGACTAGCGGCCCCGGGACCCAGTACTTC. It yields the protein CASKPGTSGPGTQYF.